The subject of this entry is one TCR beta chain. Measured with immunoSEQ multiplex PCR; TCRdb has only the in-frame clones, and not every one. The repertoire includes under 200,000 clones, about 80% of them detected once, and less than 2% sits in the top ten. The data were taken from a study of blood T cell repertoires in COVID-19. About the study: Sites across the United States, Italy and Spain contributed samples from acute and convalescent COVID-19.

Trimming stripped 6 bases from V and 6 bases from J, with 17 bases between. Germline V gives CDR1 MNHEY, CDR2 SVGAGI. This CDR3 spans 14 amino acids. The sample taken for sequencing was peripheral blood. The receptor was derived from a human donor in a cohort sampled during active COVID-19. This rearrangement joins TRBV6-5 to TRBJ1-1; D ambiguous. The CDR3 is CASRPTTLGSEAFF. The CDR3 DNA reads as TGTGCCAGCAGGCCTACGACCCTAGGCTCTGAAGCTTTCTTT.